The next 16 T cell receptor beta chains were all read from a single sample in a study of blood T cell repertoires in COVID-19. Measured with immunoSEQ multiplex PCR; TCRdb has only the in-frame clones, and not every one. The table has approximately 250,000 clones, around 84% seen once. Sequenced: PBMCs or T cells enriched from blood (not recorded which). The receptors were sampled from a young man with acute COVID-19.

V usage is TRBV2 and J usage is TRBJ1-4, with D hard to call. V was cut by 6 bases and J by 1 base, with 6 bases left in between. Germline V gene lookup returns CDR1 SNHLY and CDR2 FYNNEI. The CDR3 runs to 13 residues. The CDR3 DNA follows: TGTGCCAGCAGGGGAGGAACTAATGAAAAACTGTTTTTT. It is translated as CASRGGTNEKLFF. Filled out from reference TRBV2 and TRBJ1-4, the complete variable domain reads EPEVTQTPSHQVTQMGQEVILRCVPISNHLYFYWYRQILGQKVEFLVSFYNNEISEKSEIFDDQFSVERPDGSNFTLKIRSTKLEDSAMYFCASRGGTNEKLFFGSGTQLSVL.

As to this clone: At one end the junction does not follow the germline gene, possibly because of a read error. J is TRBJ1-1 and V is TRBV5-1; D is unclear. This CDR3 is built from 14 residues. The V gene's germline CDR1 is SGHRS and CDR2 YFSETQ. In nucleotides, the CDR3 is TGTGCCAGCAGCTTGGGGTTCGGGAACACTGAAGCTTTCTTT. As protein: CASSLGFGNTEAFF. The full variable domain, its missing parts supplied by reference TRBV5-1 and TRBJ1-1, is KAGVTQTPRYLIKTRGQQVTLSCSPISGHRSVSWYQQTPGQGLQFLFEYFSETQRNKGNFPGRFSGRQFSNSRSEMNVSTLELGDSALYLCASSLGFGNTEAFFGQGTRLTVV.

CDR3 sequence: CASALYSNQPQHF. CDR3 nucleotides: TGTGCTAGTGCCCTATATAGCAATCAGCCCCAGCATTTT. The rearrangement uses TRBV12-5 and TRBJ1-5; D is ambiguous. V was pared by 7 bases and J by 0 bases, with 7 bases between. Per germline, CDR1 LGHNT and CDR2 FRNRAP. The CDR3 runs 13 residues.

The V gene is TRBV24-1, the J gene TRBJ1-2; TRBD1 matches 9 bases. V lost 3 bases, J lost 3 bases, and 4 bases stayed unmatched. From germline, CDR1 is KGHDR and CDR2 SFDVKD. The CDR3 spans 15 residues. The CDR3 sequence is CATSDIQGADYGYTF. The DNA for the CDR3 is TGTGCCACCAGTGATATACAGGGGGCTGACTATGGCTACACCTTC.

The chain carries TRBV6-6 and TRBJ2-7, with TRBD1 identical over 7 bases. CDR1 is MNHNY and CDR2 is SVGAGI in the germline V gene (reference sequence). J gave up 6 bases and V 5 bases, and 4 bases lay outside the gene matches. This CDR3 spans 12 amino acids. CDR3 protein: CASSHSGGEQYV. DNA of the CDR3: TGTGCCAGCAGTCATTCAGGGGGCGAGCAGTACGTC.

V is TRBV28 and J is TRBJ2-7; TRBD1 might be the D (6 bases). V was shortened by 6 bases and J by 3 bases, with 12 bases between the two germline ends. Germline CDR1 MDHEN, CDR2 SYDVKM. The CDR3 loop spans 13 amino acids. CDR3: CASSDRTLYEQYV. DNA of the CDR3: TGTGCCAGCAGCGACAGGACACTCTACGAGCAGTACGTC.

The V and J genes are TRBV6-4 and TRBJ2-1; TRBD1 matches 8 bases. The CDR3 consists of 18 residues. The junction had 7 bases not matched to a gene; V was cut back by 0 bases and J by 0 bases. CDR1 is MRHNA, CDR2 SNTAGT, per germline. The CDR3: CASSDSSRQGSSYNEQFF. CDR3 coding DNA: TGTGCCAGCAGTGACTCTTCGCGACAGGGGAGCTCCTACAATGAGCAGTTCTTC.

The rearrangement links TRBV7-9 to TRBJ2-1; 8 nucleotides line up with TRBD2. This CDR3 has 16 amino acids. The V gene's germline CDR1 is SEHNR and CDR2 FQNEAQ (reference sequence). V shed 5 bases and J 8 bases; nucleotides not matched to a gene: 14. The CDR3: CASSRSGTQAGDEQFF. The CDR3 DNA follows: TGTGCCAGCAGCCGATCGGGGACTCAAGCGGGGGATGAGCAGTTCTTC. Complete variable domain (other parts from reference TRBV7-9 and TRBJ2-1): DTGVSQNPRHKITKRGQNVTFRCDPISEHNRLYWYRQTLGQGPEFLTYFQNEAQLEKSRLLSDRFSAERPKGSFSTLEIQRTEQGDSAMYLCASSRSGTQAGDEQFFGPGTRLTVL.

The CDR3 region has the DNA TGTGCCACCAGTGATTTGGGGACAGGGAAACTGAGGTACACCTTC. It encodes CATSDLGTGKLRYTF. This chain connects TRBV24-1 to TRBJ1-2; 9 bases are shared with TRBD1. The germline V gene has CDR1 KGHDR and CDR2 SFDVKD. There are 15 residues in the CDR3. J lost 11 bases, V lost 0 bases, and 9 bases had no gene match.

This chain links TRBV28 with TRBJ1-2, with 7 bases matching TRBD1. This CDR3 is built from 13 residues. CDR1 and CDR2 from the germline V gene are MDHEN and SYDVKM. V was clipped by 6 bases and J by 6 bases; unmatched bases: 7. CDR3 nucleotide sequence: TGTGCCAGCAGCCTACAGGGGTTCGATGGCTACACCTTC. This translates into CASSLQGFDGYTF.

The chain joins TRBV28 to TRBJ1-3; a possible D gene is TRBD1 (6 bases). The CDR3 covers 15 residues. Between the trimmed V and J ends, which lost 5 bases and 0 bases, there was a span of 11 bases. Per germline, CDR1 MDHEN and CDR2 SYDVKM. The CDR3 here is CASSPQGGSGNTIYF. For the CDR3, the DNA is TGTGCCAGCAGTCCCCAAGGGGGCTCTGGAAACACCATATATTTT.

The gene calls are TRBV14 and TRBJ1-6; the D is unclear. Trimming cost V 0 bases and J 4 bases, with 7 bases left between them. This CDR3 spans 15 amino acids. Germline assignment: CDR1 SGHDN and CDR2 FVKESK. The CDR3 spells CASSQDSRYNSPLHF. The CDR3 nucleotides read TGTGCCAGCAGCCAAGATTCCAGATATAATTCACCCCTCCACTTT.

This clone appeared a few times. The J gene is TRBJ2-3, the V gene TRBV6-4; D is ambiguous. The CDR3 is 16 residues long. Germline loops: CDR1 MRHNA, CDR2 SNTAGT. The V end was cut by 0 bases, the J end by 8 bases, with 18 bases between. The CDR3 sequence: CASSDSENSQIGTQYF. The CDR3 nucleotides are TGTGCCAGCAGTGACTCGGAAAATTCACAGATCGGTACGCAGTATTTT.

This sequence joins TRBV7-2 and TRBJ1-2; 9 bases fit TRBD1. V was pared by 5 bases and J by 8 bases, with 9 bases of the junction left unmatched. Germline loops: CDR1 SGHTA, CDR2 FQGNSA. The CDR3 runs 14 residues. CDR3 coding DNA: TGTGCCAGCAGCCGCAGCCGGACAGGGGCCGGCTACACCTTC. Translating gives CASSRSRTGAGYTF. Filled out from reference TRBV7-2 and TRBJ1-2, the complete variable domain reads GAGVSQSPSNKVTEKGKDVELRCDPISGHTALYWYRQSLGQGLEFLIYFQGNSAPDKSGLPSDRFSAERTGGSVSTLTIQRTQQEDSAVYLCASSRSRTGAGYTFGSGTRLTVV.

This clone was recorded only once. V and J are TRBV5-6 and TRBJ2-3, with TRBD1 identical over 9 bases. There are 17 residues in the CDR3. Germline assignment: CDR1 SGHDT and CDR2 YYEEEE. The trim removed 3 bases at V and 3 bases at J, leaving 11 bases unmatched. CDR3 sequence reads: CASSWGTGQEGTDTQYF. The CDR3 DNA follows: TGTGCCAGCAGCTGGGGGACAGGGCAAGAAGGGACAGATACGCAGTATTTT.

The V and J genes are TRBV28 and TRBJ2-5, with D possibly TRBD2 on 6 matching bases. The CDR3 has 15 residues. V lost 3 bases and J 5 bases, leaving 16 bases between the germline ends. Germline V gene sequence: CDR1 MDHEN, CDR2 SYDVKM. This CDR3 reads CASSFVFPGGETQYF. The CDR3 coding sequence is TGTGCCAGCAGTTTTGTCTTTCCCGGGGGTGAGACCCAGTACTTC.